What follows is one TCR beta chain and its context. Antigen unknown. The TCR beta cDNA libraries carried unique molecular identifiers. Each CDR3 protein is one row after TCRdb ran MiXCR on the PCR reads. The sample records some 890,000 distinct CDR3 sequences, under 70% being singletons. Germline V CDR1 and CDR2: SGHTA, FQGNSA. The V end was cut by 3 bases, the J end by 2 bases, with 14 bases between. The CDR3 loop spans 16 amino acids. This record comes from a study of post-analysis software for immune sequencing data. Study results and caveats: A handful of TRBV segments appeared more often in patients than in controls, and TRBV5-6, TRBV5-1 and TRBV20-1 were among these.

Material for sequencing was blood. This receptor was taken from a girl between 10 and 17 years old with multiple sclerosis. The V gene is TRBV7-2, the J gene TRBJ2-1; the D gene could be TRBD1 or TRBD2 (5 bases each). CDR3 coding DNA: TGTGCCAGCAGCTTGGTGGGGACCCAAACCTACAATGAGCAGTTCTTC. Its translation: CASSLVGTQTYNEQFF.